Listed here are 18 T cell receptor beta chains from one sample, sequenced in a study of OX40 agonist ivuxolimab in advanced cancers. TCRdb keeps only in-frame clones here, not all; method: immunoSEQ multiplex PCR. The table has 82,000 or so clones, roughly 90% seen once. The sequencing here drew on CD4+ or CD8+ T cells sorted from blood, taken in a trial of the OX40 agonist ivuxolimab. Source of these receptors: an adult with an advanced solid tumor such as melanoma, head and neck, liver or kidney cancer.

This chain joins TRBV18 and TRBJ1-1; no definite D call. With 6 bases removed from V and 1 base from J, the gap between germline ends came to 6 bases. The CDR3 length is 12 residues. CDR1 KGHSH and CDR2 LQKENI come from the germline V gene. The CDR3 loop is CASSPWNTEAFF. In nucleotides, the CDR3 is TGTGCCAGCTCCCCATGGAACACTGAAGCTTTCTTT.

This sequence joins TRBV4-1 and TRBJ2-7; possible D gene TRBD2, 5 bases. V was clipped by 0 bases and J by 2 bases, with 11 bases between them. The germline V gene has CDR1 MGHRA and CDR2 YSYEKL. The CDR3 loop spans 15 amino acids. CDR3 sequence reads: CASSQEKSGTYEQYF. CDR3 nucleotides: TGCGCCAGCAGCCAAGAGAAGTCCGGGACCTACGAGCAGTACTTC.

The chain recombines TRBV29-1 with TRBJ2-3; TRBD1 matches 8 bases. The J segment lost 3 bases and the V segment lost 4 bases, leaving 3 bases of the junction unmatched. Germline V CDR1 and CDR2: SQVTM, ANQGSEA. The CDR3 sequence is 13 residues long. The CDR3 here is CSVARGPTDTQYF. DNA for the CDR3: TGCAGCGTTGCCAGGGGGCCAACAGATACGCAGTATTTT.

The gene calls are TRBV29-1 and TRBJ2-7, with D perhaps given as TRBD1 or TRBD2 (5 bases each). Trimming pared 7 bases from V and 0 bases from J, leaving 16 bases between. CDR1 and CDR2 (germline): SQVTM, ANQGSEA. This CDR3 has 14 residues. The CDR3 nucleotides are TGCAGCGCCACTAGGACAATGAGCTCCTACGAGCAGTACTTC. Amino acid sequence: CSATRTMSSYEQYF.

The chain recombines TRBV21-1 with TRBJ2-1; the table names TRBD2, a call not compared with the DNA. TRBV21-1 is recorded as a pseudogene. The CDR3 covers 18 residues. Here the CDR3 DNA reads TGTGCCAGCAGCAAAGTGCGGCAGCGGGAGCGAACCTACAATGAGCAGTTCTTC. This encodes CASSKVRQRERTYNEQFF.

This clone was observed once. The CDR3 DNA reads as TGTGCCAGCAGCTTTTTTGGTGGGGGGGAGACCCAGTACTTC. The encoded protein is CASSFFGGGETQYF. The V and J genes are TRBV11-2 and TRBJ2-5; maybe TRBD2 (6 bases). Germline lookup yields CDR1 SGHAT and CDR2 FQNNGV. This CDR3 region has 14 residues. V dropped 3 bases and J dropped 5 bases, with 13 bases sitting between them.

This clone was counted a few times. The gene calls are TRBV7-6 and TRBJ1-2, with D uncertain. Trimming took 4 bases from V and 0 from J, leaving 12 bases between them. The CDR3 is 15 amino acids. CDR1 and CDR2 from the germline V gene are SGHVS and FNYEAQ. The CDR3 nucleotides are TGTGCCAGCAGCTCCCGCGGACCAGCTAACTATGGCTACACCTTC. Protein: CASSSRGPANYGYTF.

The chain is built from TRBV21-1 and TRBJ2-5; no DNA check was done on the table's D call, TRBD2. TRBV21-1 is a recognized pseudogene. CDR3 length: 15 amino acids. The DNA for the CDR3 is TGTGCCGGGCGTGGAGCGGGAGACTTCCAAGAGACCCAGTACTTC. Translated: CAGRGAGDFQETQYF.

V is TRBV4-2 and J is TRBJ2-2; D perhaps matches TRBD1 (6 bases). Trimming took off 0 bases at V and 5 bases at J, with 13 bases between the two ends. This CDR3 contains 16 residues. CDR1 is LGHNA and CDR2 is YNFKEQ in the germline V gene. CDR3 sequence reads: CASSQDERQATGELFF. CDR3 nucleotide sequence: TGTGCCAGCAGCCAAGATGAGCGACAGGCAACCGGGGAGCTGTTTTTT.

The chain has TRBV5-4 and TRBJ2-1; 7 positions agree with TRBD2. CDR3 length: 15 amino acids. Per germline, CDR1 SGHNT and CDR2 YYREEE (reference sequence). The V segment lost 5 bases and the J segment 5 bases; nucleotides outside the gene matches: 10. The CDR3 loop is CASREMSGGDNEQFF. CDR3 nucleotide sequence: TGTGCCAGCAGGGAGATGTCGGGAGGTGACAATGAGCAGTTCTTC. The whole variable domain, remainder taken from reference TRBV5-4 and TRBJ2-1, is ETGVTQSPTHLIKTRGQQVTLRCSSQSGHNTVSWYQQALGQGPQFIFQYYREEENGRGNFPPRFSGLQFPNYSSELNVNALELDDSALYLCASREMSGGDNEQFFGPGTRLTVL.

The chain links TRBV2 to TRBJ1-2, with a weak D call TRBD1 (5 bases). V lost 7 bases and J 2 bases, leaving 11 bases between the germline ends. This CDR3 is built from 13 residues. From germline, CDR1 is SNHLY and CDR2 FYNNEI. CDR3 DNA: TGTGCCAGCAATCAGGGTTCAAACTATGGCTACACCTTC. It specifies CASNQGSNYGYTF.

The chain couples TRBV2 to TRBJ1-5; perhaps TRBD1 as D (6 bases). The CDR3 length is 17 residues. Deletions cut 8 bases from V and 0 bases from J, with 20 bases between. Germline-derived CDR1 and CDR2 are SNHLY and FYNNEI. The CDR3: CASGARGGRVSNQPQHF. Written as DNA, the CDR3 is TGTGCCAGCGGAGCCCGGGGGGGCAGGGTTAGCAATCAGCCCCAGCATTTT. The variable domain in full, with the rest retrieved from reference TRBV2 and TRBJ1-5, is EPEVTQTPSHQVTQMGQEVILRCVPISNHLYFYWYRQILGQKVEFLVSFYNNEISEKSEIFDDQFSVERPDGSNFTLKIRSTKLEDSAMYFCASGARGGRVSNQPQHFGDGTRLSIL.

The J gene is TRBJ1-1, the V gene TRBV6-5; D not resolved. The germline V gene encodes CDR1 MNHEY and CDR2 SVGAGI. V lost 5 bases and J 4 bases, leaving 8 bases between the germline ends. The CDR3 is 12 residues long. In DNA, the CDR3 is TGTGCCAGCAGTAGGACGGGCACTGAAGCTTTCTTT. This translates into CASSRTGTEAFF.

CDR3 nucleotides: TGCAGTGCTACTTATGATACGCAGTATTTT. Protein: CSATYDTQYF. The chain joins TRBV20-1 to TRBJ2-3; D call uncertain. The CDR3 is 10 residues long. The germline CDR1 and CDR2 sequences are DFQATT and SNEGSKA (reference sequence). Trimming removed 4 bases from V and 6 bases from J, with 5 bases in between.

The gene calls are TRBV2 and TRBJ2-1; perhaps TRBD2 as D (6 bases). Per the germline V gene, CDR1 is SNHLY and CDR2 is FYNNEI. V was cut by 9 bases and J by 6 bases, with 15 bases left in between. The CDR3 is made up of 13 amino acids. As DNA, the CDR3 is TGTGCCAGTCTCCGGGAGACAGCCAATGAGCAGTTCTTC. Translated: CASLRETANEQFF.

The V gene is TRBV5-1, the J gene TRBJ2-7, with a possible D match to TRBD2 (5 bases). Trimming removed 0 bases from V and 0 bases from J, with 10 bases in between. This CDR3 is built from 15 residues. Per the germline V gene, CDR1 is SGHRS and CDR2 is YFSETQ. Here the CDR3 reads CASSLVPGSSYEQYF. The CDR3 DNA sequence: TGCGCCAGCAGCTTGGTTCCGGGGAGCTCCTACGAGCAGTACTTC.

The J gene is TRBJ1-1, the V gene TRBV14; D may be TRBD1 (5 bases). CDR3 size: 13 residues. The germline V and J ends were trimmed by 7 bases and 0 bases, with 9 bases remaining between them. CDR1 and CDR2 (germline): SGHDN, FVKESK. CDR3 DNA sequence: TGTGCCAGCAAAGAACAGGTGAACACTGAAGCTTTCTTT. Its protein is CASKEQVNTEAFF.

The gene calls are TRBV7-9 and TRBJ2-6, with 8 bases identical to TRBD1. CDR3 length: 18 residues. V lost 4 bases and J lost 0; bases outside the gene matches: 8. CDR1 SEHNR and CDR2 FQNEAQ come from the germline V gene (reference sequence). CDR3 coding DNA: TGTGCCAGCAGCTATGGACAGGGCCGGCTCTCTGGGGCCAACGTCCTGACTTTC. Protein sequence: CASSYGQGRLSGANVLTF. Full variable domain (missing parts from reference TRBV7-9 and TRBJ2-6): DTGVSQNPRHKITKRGQNVTFRCDPISEHNRLYWYRQTLGQGPEFLTYFQNEAQLEKSRLLSDRFSAERPKGSFSTLEIQRTEQGDSAMYLCASSYGQGRLSGANVLTFGAGSRLTVL.